The table lists the clone carrying this T cell receptor beta chain with a count of one. This sample was taken from a study of blood T cell repertoires in COVID-19. Across the whole study: Whether acute or convalescent, the COVID-19 samples came from the United States, Italy and Spain. The cDNA or gDNA used as material had been derived from T cells, B-cell-depleted T cells, or PBMCs.

CDR1 is LGHNA, CDR2 YNFKEQ, per germline. This CDR3 is built from 16 residues. Trimming removed 0 bases at V and 4 bases at J, with 14 bases between. Under the authors' procedure: Using reference gene primer amplification, nucleated cell counts were estimated. Some clones are missing from TCRdb's copy, which holds only in-frame ones; the method was immunoSEQ multiplex PCR. Clonal size and the V and J genes are those of that table, whereas D and trimming came from the DNA. The repertoire holds tens of thousands of clones, with 70% to 90% as singletons. The chain employs TRBV4-2 and TRBJ2-3; D might be TRBD2 (6 bases). The sequence was obtained from a man aged 35 to 55 with acute or convalescent COVID-19. Sequenced material: peripheral blood. The CDR3 is CASSQEGGRGPDTQYF. For the CDR3, the DNA is TGTGCCAGCAGCCAAGAAGGAGGGAGAGGACCAGATACGCAGTATTTT.